The 32 T cell receptor beta chains reported below all come from one sample, sequenced in a study of blood T cell repertoires in COVID-19. Sequencing was performed with immunoSEQ multiplex PCR; in TCRdb, only in-frame clones are kept and a portion is missing. The table includes around 120,000 clones, roughly 69% detected once. Material: peripheral blood. These receptors were taken from a man of 80 years or more with acute or convalescent COVID-19.

A single count supports this clone. The genes are TRBV3-1 (or the pseudogene TRBV3-2) and TRBJ2-3; 7 bases are shared with TRBD2. CDR1 is LGHDT, CDR2 YNNKEL, per germline (reference sequence). This CDR3 region has 13 residues. Losses at the gene ends were 2 bases for V and 12 bases for J; bases not matched to a gene: 8. DNA for the CDR3: TGTGCCAGCAGCCAAAAACGAGCGGGGCCCCAGTATTTT. Translated: CASSQKRAGPQYF.

The chain employs TRBV20-1 and TRBJ1-2; possibly TRBD1 for D (6 bases). Germline CDR1 and CDR2: DFQATT and SNEGSKA (reference sequence). Trimming shortened V by 3 bases and J by 6 bases, and 20 bases separated the two germline ends. The CDR3 runs 15 residues. CDR3 nucleotide sequence: TGCAGTGCTAGTCTGGTTGGACAGACGAATGATGGCTACACCTTC. As protein: CSASLVGQTNDGYTF.

This clone was seen a few times. The chain carries TRBV19 and TRBJ1-1; a weak D match, TRBD1 (5 bases). Germline V lookup: CDR1 LNHDA, CDR2 SQIVND (reference sequence). The CDR3 contains 13 residues. Trimming shortened V by 9 bases and J by 4 bases, and 15 bases separated the two germline ends. CDR3 sequence reads: CASQAGGFTEAFF. The CDR3 DNA reads TGTGCCAGCCAAGCGGGGGGGTTCACTGAAGCTTTCTTT.

The sample holds one count of this clone. The rearrangement uses TRBV9 and TRBJ2-7; a possible D gene is TRBD2 (6 bases). The germline CDR1 and CDR2 sequences are SGDLS and YYNGEE. The CDR3 spans 13 residues. V lost 10 bases, J lost 1 base, and 15 bases lay in between. The CDR3 spells CAGGRRGSYEQYF. The CDR3 region has the DNA TGTGCCGGAGGGAGGCGCGGTTCCTACGAGCAGTACTTC.

V gene TRBV4-2 combines with J gene TRBJ2-3; D uncertain. V was pared by 1 base and J by 0 bases, with 14 bases between. This CDR3 spans 17 amino acids. Germline CDR1 LGHNA, CDR2 YNFKEQ. CDR3 sequence reads: CASSQVGSLTSTDTQYF. CDR3 nucleotide sequence: TGTGCCAGCAGCCAAGTGGGCTCGCTAACTAGCACAGATACGCAGTATTTT.

As to this clone: The CDR3 carries no conserved terminal phenylalanine or tryptophan, so it likely arises from a read error. Because the CDR3's place on the DNA is in doubt, the DNA is left out and the CDR3 is given as listed by TCRdb. The rearrangement uses TRBV4-3 and TRBJ2-4; the D call TRBD1 from the table was never checked on the DNA. Counting both end residues, the CDR3 totals 13 amino acids. Per the germline V gene, CDR1 is LGHNA and CDR2 is YSLEER. CDR3 loop: CASSQEIGQGLKV.

A few counts support this clone. The chain uses TRBV18 and TRBJ2-5, with a possible D match to TRBD1 (5 bases). Looked up from germline, CDR1 is KGHSH and CDR2 is LQKENI. There are 15 residues in the CDR3. Trimming stripped 3 bases from V and 2 bases from J, with 13 bases between. CDR3: CASSPEQAHQETQYF. In DNA, the CDR3 is TGTGCCAGCTCACCCGAACAGGCCCATCAAGAGACCCAGTACTTC.

The chain recombines TRBV12-3 or TRBV12-4 with TRBJ2-1; tentatively, D is TRBD1 (5 bases). V was shortened by 1 base and J by 6 bases, with 7 bases between the two germline ends. CDR3 length: 13 residues. CDR3 region: CASSLGRANEQFF. The CDR3 DNA reads as TGTGCCAGCAGTTTAGGCAGGGCCAATGAGCAGTTCTTC.

J is TRBJ2-7 and V is TRBV7-2; D gene uncertain. Germline CDR1 is SGHTA and CDR2 is FQGNSA. The CDR3 is 15 residues long. Trimming took off 2 bases at V and 3 bases at J, with 14 bases between the two ends. The CDR3 DNA reads as TGTGCCAGCAGCTTAAGAGAGGCCCATTACTACGAGCAGTACTTC. The encoded protein is CASSLREAHYYEQYF.

The chain employs TRBV18 and TRBJ2-5; D call uncertain. The CDR3 sequence is 12 residues long. In germline, CDR1 is KGHSH, CDR2 LQKENI. Trimming took off 4 bases at V and 5 bases at J, with 8 bases between the two ends. CDR3 region: CASSRSEETQYF. The DNA for the CDR3 is TGTGCCAGCTCACGATCTGAGGAGACCCAGTACTTC.

The chain recombines TRBV9 with TRBJ2-4, with D tentatively TRBD2 (6 bases). Trimming took 4 bases from V and 0 from J, leaving 8 bases between them. Per germline, CDR1 SGDLS and CDR2 YYNGEE. The CDR3 contains 14 residues. CDR3 region: CASSSGLAKNIQYF. CDR3 bases: TGTGCCAGCAGCTCGGGACTAGCCAAAAACATTCAGTACTTC.

This chain links TRBV7-8 with TRBJ2-1; 11 bases are a match to TRBD2. This CDR3 has 18 amino acids. With V trimmed by 6 bases and J by 1 base, 11 bases remained unmatched. CDR1 and CDR2 (germline): SGHVS, FQNEAQ. CDR3 DNA: TGTGCCAGCAGGGGGGGGACTAGCGGAGAGGTTTCCTACAATGAGCAGTTCTTC. Translation: CASRGGTSGEVSYNEQFF.

The V and J genes are TRBV6-5 and TRBJ1-4, with D tentatively TRBD1 (5 bases). The CDR3 has 15 residues. The ends were cut back, 0 bases at V and 8 bases at J, with 13 bases in the middle. Germline V gene lookup returns CDR1 MNHEY and CDR2 SVGAGI. CDR3 bases: TGTGCCAGCAGTTACTCATTTACACGGGGGGAAAAACTGTTTTTT. Its protein product is CASSYSFTRGEKLFF.

This clone was detected only a few times. This rearrangement joins TRBV20-1 to TRBJ2-3; D call uncertain. The V gene's germline CDR1 is DFQATT and CDR2 SNEGSKA (reference sequence). V was pared by 7 bases and J by 6 bases, with 11 bases between. The CDR3 spans 11 residues. CDR3 bases: TGCAGTGGCGGTACCGACGATACGCAGTATTTT. Translation gives CSGGTDDTQYF.

The chain recombines TRBV28 with TRBJ1-1, with TRBD1 identical over 7 bases. With 8 bases clipped from V and 3 bases from J, the junction kept 18 bases outside the gene matches. This CDR3 spans 17 amino acids. Per the germline V gene, CDR1 is MDHEN and CDR2 is SYDVKM. The CDR3 loop is CASFPSFRTGEDTEAFF. CDR3 in DNA: TGTGCCAGCTTTCCCTCTTTTAGAACAGGGGAGGACACTGAAGCTTTCTTT.

The chain has TRBV9 and TRBJ2-2; TRBD1 aligns across 8 bases. CDR1 and CDR2 from the germline V gene are SGDLS and YYNGEE. Trimming cost V 4 bases and J 7 bases; bases outside gene matches: 6. CDR3 length: 14 residues. Here the CDR3 reads CASSPRQGNGELFF. In nucleotides, the CDR3 is TGTGCCAGCAGCCCGAGACAGGGGAACGGGGAGCTGTTTTTT.

The rearrangement uses TRBV7-2 and TRBJ1-6; TRBD1 matches at 8 bases. The CDR3 sequence is 14 residues long. V lost 1 base and J lost 8; bases outside the gene matches: 1. Germline V gives CDR1 SGHTA, CDR2 FQGNSA. This CDR3 is CASSLGQGYSPLHF. CDR3 nucleotides: TGTGCCAGCAGCTTAGGACAGGGGTATTCACCCCTCCACTTT. Based on the CDR3 plus reference TRBV7-2 and TRBJ1-6, the full variable domain is GAGVSQSPSNKVTEKGKDVELRCDPISGHTALYWYRQSLGQGLEFLIYFQGNSAPDKSGLPSDRFSAERTGGSVSTLTIQRTQQEDSAVYLCASSLGQGYSPLHFGNGTRLTVT.

The chain recombines TRBV7-9 with TRBJ1-4; D gene unclear. The CDR3 has 17 residues. The V gene's germline CDR1 is SEHNR and CDR2 FQNEAQ (reference sequence). The ends were cut back, 4 bases at V and 3 bases at J, with 18 bases in the middle. The CDR3 DNA is TGTGCCAGCAGCTCAGCCCCGACAAACCTGGCTAATGAAAAACTGTTTTTT. Protein: CASSSAPTNLANEKLFF.

V and J are TRBV6-5 and TRBJ2-7; no clear D. CDR3 length: 13 amino acids. Trimming took off 2 bases at V and 3 bases at J, with 8 bases between the two ends. From germline, CDR1 is MNHEY and CDR2 SVGAGI. Here the CDR3 reads CASSYVPGYEQYF. The CDR3 DNA follows: TGTGCCAGCAGTTACGTCCCAGGCTACGAGCAGTACTTC.

The chain combines TRBV7-6 with TRBJ2-7, with a possible D match to TRBD1 (5 bases). In germline, CDR1 is SGHVS, CDR2 FNYEAQ. Trimming removed 1 base at V and 2 bases at J, with 6 bases between. The CDR3 length is 13 residues. Here the CDR3 DNA reads TGTGCCAGCAGCTTAGGACAGCCCTACGAGCAGTACTTC. It translates to CASSLGQPYEQYF.

The CDR3 protein is CASSLADTYEQYF. As DNA, the CDR3 is TGTGCCAGCAGCTTAGCGGATACCTACGAGCAGTACTTC. The genes are TRBV5-6 and TRBJ2-7, with D perhaps matching TRBD2 (5 bases). V dropped 2 bases and J dropped 2 bases, with 8 bases sitting between them. Germline CDR1 is SGHDT and CDR2 is YYEEEE. The CDR3 sequence is 13 residues long.

V is TRBV28 and J is TRBJ2-7; a possible D gene is TRBD2 (6 bases). Between the trimmed V and J ends, which lost 7 bases and 1 base, there was a span of 11 bases. This CDR3 spans 13 amino acids. Germline values: CDR1 MDHEN, CDR2 SYDVKM. The CDR3 coding sequence is TGTGCCAGCATCGGGACTTTTTCCTACGAGCAGTACTTC. This encodes CASIGTFSYEQYF. Using reference TRBV28 and TRBJ2-7 for the parts outside the CDR3, the full variable domain is DVKVTQSSRYLVKRTGEKVFLECVQDMDHENMFWYRQDPGLGLRLIYFSYDVKMKEKGDIPEGYSVSREKKERFSLILESASTNQTSMYLCASIGTFSYEQYFGPGTRLTVT.

This clone was counted ten times or more. The V call is TRBV9, the J call TRBJ2-3; 7 bases fit TRBD2. V dropped 0 bases and J dropped 1; count of bases not matched to a gene: 11. The CDR3 loop spans 18 amino acids. Germline V gene lookup returns CDR1 SGDLS and CDR2 YYNGEE. The CDR3 loop is CASSVVIGAGARTDTQYF. CDR3 in DNA: TGTGCCAGCAGCGTAGTCATAGGGGCGGGAGCCCGCACAGATACGCAGTATTTT.

The CDR3 DNA reads as TGCAGCGCCGTACCTGGGACTAAGGCCTACGAGCAGTACTTC. Amino acids: CSAVPGTKAYEQYF. The V and J genes are TRBV29-1 and TRBJ2-7; TRBD2 aligns across 7 bases. Germline assignment: CDR1 SQVTM and CDR2 ANQGSEA. J lost 2 bases, V lost 7 bases, and 11 bases had no gene match. This CDR3 contains 14 residues.

The CDR3 DNA sequence: TGTGCCAGCAGCTCTAGCGCTTTCAGAGATACGCAGTATTTT. This translates into CASSSSAFRDTQYF. The gene calls are TRBV28 and TRBJ2-3, with D perhaps matching TRBD2 (6 bases). The V end lost 6 bases, the J end lost 5 bases, and 15 bases lay between the germline ends. This CDR3 comprises 14 residues. Germline values: CDR1 MDHEN, CDR2 SYDVKM.

This clone was detected only a few times. This sequence joins TRBV9 and TRBJ2-7; 9 positions agree with TRBD1. The CDR3 covers 14 residues. The germline V gene encodes CDR1 SGDLS and CDR2 YYNGEE. V was clipped by 3 bases and J by 5 bases; unmatched bases: 6. Here the CDR3 reads CASSATGGLDEQYF. CDR3 coding DNA: TGTGCCAGCAGCGCCACAGGGGGCTTAGACGAGCAGTACTTC.

Only a few counts were recorded for this clone. The chain couples TRBV7-2 to TRBJ2-1; 12 bases agree with TRBD2. Trimming at V came to 3 bases and at J to 5 bases, leaving 5 bases not matched to a gene. Looked up from germline, CDR1 is SGHTA and CDR2 is FQGNSA. The CDR3 is made up of 16 amino acids. CDR3 amino acids: CASSFPTSGRNNEQFF. In DNA form, the CDR3 reads TGTGCCAGCAGCTTCCCGACTAGCGGGAGAAACAATGAGCAGTTCTTC.

The V call is TRBV28, the J call TRBJ1-1, with D unresolved. CDR1 and CDR2 from the germline V gene are MDHEN and SYDVKM. V was trimmed by 6 bases and J by 2 bases, leaving 16 bases between them. This CDR3 is built from 15 residues. The CDR3 reads CASRPPSVGNTEAFF. CDR3 DNA: TGTGCCAGCAGGCCCCCCTCTGTGGGCAACACTGAAGCTTTCTTT. The variable domain in full, completed from reference TRBV28 and TRBJ1-1, reads DVKVTQSSRYLVKRTGEKVFLECVQDMDHENMFWYRQDPGLGLRLIYFSYDVKMKEKGDIPEGYSVSREKKERFSLILESASTNQTSMYLCASRPPSVGNTEAFFGQGTRLTVV.

The chain carries TRBV5-4 and TRBJ2-5, with 10 bases lining up with TRBD2. The CDR3 runs to 15 residues. Germline trimming cut 0 bases from V and 3 bases from J; bases unmatched to any gene: 2. Germline V gene data show CDR1 as SGHNT and CDR2 as YYREEE (reference sequence). The DNA for the CDR3 is TGTGCCAGCAGCTTGGCTACTAGCGGGAAAGAGACCCAGTACTTC. Translating gives CASSLATSGKETQYF. The whole variable domain, filled in from reference TRBV5-4 and TRBJ2-5, reads ETGVTQSPTHLIKTRGQQVTLRCSSQSGHNTVSWYQQALGQGPQFIFQYYREEENGRGNFPPRFSGLQFPNYSSELNVNALELDDSALYLCASSLATSGKETQYFGPGTRLLVL.

The J gene is TRBJ1-6, the V gene TRBV30; TRBD1 matches 8 bases. The CDR3 has 15 residues. Looked up from germline, CDR1 is GTSNPN and CDR2 is SVGIG (reference sequence). V was pared by 5 bases and J by 7 bases, with 10 bases of the junction left unmatched. The CDR3 loop is CAWSLPGQGNSPLHF. The CDR3 nucleotides are TGTGCCTGGTCGCTACCCGGACAGGGAAATTCACCCCTCCACTTT.

This clone was seen just once. One junction end does not reproduce the germline sequence, and a read error may be involved. The V gene is TRBV27, the J gene TRBJ1-1; 7 bases agree with TRBD1. The CDR3 has 13 residues. Germline CDR1 MNHEY, CDR2 SMNVEV (reference sequence). The CDR3: CASSPDRDTEAFF. The CDR3, as DNA: TGTGCCAGCAGCCCAGACAGGGACACTGAGGCTTTCTTT.

There are a few counts of this clone. The chain couples TRBV28 to TRBJ2-1; 9 nucleotides line up with TRBD1. Germline CDR1 is MDHEN and CDR2 is SYDVKM. The CDR3 totals 17 residues. V lost 7 bases to trimming and J lost 6 bases; unmatched junction nucleotides: 16. In DNA form, the CDR3 reads TGTGCCAGCACATCGTGGCACCCGGGACAGGGTGGCAATGAGCAGTTCTTC. Its protein is CASTSWHPGQGGNEQFF.